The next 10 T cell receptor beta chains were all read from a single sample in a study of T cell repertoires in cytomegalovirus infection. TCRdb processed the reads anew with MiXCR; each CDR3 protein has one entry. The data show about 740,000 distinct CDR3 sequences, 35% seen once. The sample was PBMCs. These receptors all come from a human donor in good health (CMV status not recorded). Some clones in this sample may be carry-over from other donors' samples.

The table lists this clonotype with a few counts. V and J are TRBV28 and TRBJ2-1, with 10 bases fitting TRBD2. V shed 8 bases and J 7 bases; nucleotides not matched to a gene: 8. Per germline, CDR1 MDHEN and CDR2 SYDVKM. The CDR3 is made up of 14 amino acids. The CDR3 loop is CASLASGSLNEQFF. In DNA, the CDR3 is TGTGCCAGCCTGGCTAGCGGGAGTTTAAATGAGCAGTTCTTC. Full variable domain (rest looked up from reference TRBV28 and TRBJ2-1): DVKVTQSSRYLVKRTGEKVFLECVQDMDHENMFWYRQDPGLGLRLIYFSYDVKMKEKGDIPEGYSVSREKKERFSLILESASTNQTSMYLCASLASGSLNEQFFGPGTRLTVL.

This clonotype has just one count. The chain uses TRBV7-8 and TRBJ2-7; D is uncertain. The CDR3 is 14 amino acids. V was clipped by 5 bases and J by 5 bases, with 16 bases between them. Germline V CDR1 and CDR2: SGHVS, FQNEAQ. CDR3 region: CASSQLGTCNEQYF. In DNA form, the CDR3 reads TGTGCCAGCAGCCAACTCGGCACCTGTAACGAGCAGTACTTC.

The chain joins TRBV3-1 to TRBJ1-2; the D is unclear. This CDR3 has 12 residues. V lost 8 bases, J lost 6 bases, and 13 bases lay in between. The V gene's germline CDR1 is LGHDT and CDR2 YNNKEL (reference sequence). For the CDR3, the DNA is TGTGCCAGCGAAGTCGCCGGGCATGGCTACACCTTC. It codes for CASEVAGHGYTF.

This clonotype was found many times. CDR3 DNA sequence: TGTGCCAGCAGCTTGGGCCAGGCGGTTACGGGCGAGCAGTACTTC. It yields the protein CASSLGQAVTGEQYF. The rearrangement uses TRBV7-9 and TRBJ2-7; D is uncertain. There are 15 residues in the CDR3. Germline V gene data show CDR1 as SEHNR and CDR2 as FQNEAQ (reference sequence). Trimming removed 3 bases at V and 6 bases at J, with 18 bases between.

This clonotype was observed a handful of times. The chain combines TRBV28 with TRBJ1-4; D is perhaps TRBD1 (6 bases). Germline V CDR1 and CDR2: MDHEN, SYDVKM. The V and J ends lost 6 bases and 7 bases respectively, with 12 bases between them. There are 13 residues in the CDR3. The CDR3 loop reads CASRLRGSEKLFF. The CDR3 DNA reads TGTGCCAGCAGACTCAGGGGCTCTGAAAAACTGTTTTTT.

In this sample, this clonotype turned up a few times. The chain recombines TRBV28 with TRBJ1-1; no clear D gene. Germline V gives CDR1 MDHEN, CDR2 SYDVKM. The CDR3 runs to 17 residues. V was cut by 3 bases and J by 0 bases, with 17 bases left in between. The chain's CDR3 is CASSLDRRGFMNTEAFF. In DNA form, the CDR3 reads TGTGCCAGCAGTTTGGACCGACGAGGGTTTATGAACACTGAAGCTTTCTTT.

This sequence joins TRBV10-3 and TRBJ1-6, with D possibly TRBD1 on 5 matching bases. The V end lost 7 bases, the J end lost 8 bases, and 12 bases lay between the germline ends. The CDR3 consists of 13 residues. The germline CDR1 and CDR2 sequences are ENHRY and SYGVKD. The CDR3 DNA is TGTGCCATCACCGGGACCGGGGATTCACCCCTCCACTTT. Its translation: CAITGTGDSPLHF.

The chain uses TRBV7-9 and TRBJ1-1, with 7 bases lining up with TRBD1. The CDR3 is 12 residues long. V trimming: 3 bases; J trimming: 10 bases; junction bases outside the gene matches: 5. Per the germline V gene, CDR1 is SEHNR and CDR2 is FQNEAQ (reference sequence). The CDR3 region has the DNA TGTGCCAGCAGCTTGACAGGGCAAGGAGCTTTCTTT. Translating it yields CASSLTGQGAFF.

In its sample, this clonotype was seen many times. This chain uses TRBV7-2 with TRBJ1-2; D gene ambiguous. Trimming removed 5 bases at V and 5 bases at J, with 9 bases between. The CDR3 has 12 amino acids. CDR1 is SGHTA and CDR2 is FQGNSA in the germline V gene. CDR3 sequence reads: CASSPSGYGYTF. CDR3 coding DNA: TGTGCCAGCAGCCCTTCGGGTTATGGCTACACCTTC.

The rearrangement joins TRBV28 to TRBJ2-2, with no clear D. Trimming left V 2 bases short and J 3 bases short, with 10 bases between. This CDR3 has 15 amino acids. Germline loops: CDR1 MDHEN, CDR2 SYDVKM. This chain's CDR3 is CASSLIVGYTGELFF. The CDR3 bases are TGTGCCAGCAGTTTAATTGTCGGGTACACCGGGGAGCTGTTTTTT.